In its sample, the clone carrying this TCR beta chain was seen a few times. These data are taken from a study of regulatory T cells in long-lasting Graves disease. Overall study: The study counted Graves' disease as persistent given over 5 years of antithyroid drugs and positive TSH receptor antibodies.

Time point specified: persistent/refractory GD, antithyroid drugs over 5 years with positive TRAb. Extracted PBMC RNA gave rise to the TCR library. Building of the TCR beta libraries involved iRepertoire HTBI primers and Arm-PCR of CDR3 regions. TCRdb reprocessed the multiplex PCR reads with MiXCR, giving one entry per CDR3 protein. The sample lists approximately 400,000 distinct CDR3 sequences, 20% occurring once. The germline V gene has CDR1 SEHNR and CDR2 FQNEAQ (reference sequence). The ends were cut back, 6 bases at V and 13 bases at J, with 21 bases in the middle. The CDR3 spans 14 residues. The chain has TRBV7-9 and TRBJ1-4, with D possibly matching TRBD1 (6 bases). The starting material was peripheral blood mononuclear cells (PBMCs), obtained when the disease was refractory, from a patient treated with antithyroid drugs. This clonotype was sampled from a female donor with Graves disease. CDR3 coding DNA: TGTGCCAGCAGACCCATTACGAAGGACAGCGGACTGTTTTTT. Its translation is CASRPITKDSGLFF.